This TCR beta chain was found in a study of patients and donors after allogeneic stem cell transplantation. TCRdb ran MiXCR on the RT-PCR reads and lists one entry per CDR3 protein. The sample lists hundreds of thousands of distinct CDR3 sequences, around an eighth occurring once. This clonotype has a handful of counts. Germline V gives CDR1 SGHVS, CDR2 FQNEAQ. V lost 3 bases and J lost 2, with 8 bases in between. This CDR3 is built from 14 residues. This receptor was taken from a human donor who was either an allogeneic HSCT recipient or a stem cell or donor lymphocyte infusion donor (not recorded which). It is not recorded whose cells these are; they may come from a transplant donor. This sequence joins TRBV7-8 and TRBJ2-1, with a tentative D call TRBD1 (5 bases). Sample: blood, either unsorted or a sorted T cell fraction (not recorded which). The CDR3 DNA reads as TGTGCCAGCAGCTTCCAGGGAACCTACAATGAGCAGTTCTTC. This translates into CASSFQGTYNEQFF.